This T cell receptor beta chain originates from a study of CD8+CD57+ T cells in acquired aplastic anemia. Across the whole study: Sorted CD4+ and CD8+ cells yielded around 3.2 ug of DNA on average. Average CD4+ read depth in healthy donors was around 9.9 million reads.

The study, taken as a whole, reports: Common to patients and controls were about 31 CD8+ CDR3 sequences.

The CDR3 runs to 14 residues. CDR1 and CDR2 (germline): MNHEY, SVGEGT. J lost 2 bases, V lost 7 bases, and 4 bases had no gene match. For CDR3 and TCR beta VDJ profiling, genomic DNA was the template used. TCRdb re-called the reads with MiXCR, one entry per CDR3 protein. The sample shows around 190,000 distinct CDR3 sequences, roughly 57% of them seen only once. This clonotype has ten or more counts. What it binds is unknown. V is TRBV6-2 or TRBV6-3 and J is TRBJ2-3, with 9 bases lining up with TRBD2. The receptor was derived from a human donor in good health. The source material was sorted CD4+, CD8+, or CD8+CD57+ T cells (not recorded which) from PBMCs. The CDR3 DNA reads as TGTGCCAGCACAAGCGGGGGGTACACAGATACGCAGTATTTT. Translated: CASTSGGYTDTQYF.